Below, 10 T cell receptor beta chains from the same sample are listed, as sequenced in a study of T cell responses to AZD1222 COVID-19 vaccine. Here immunoSEQ multiplex PCR was the method, and the copy in TCRdb shows in-frame clones only, minus some. The sample has about 160,000 clones, around nine tenths seen once. Sequencing used peripheral blood, obtained on day 0 of AZD1222 vaccination. The receptors were gathered from an adult in good health.

The chain uses TRBV6-2 or TRBV6-3 and TRBJ1-1; D remains unclear. CDR1 and CDR2 (germline): MNHEY, SVGEGT. This CDR3 region has 13 residues. The V end lost 2 bases, the J end lost 4 bases, and 8 bases lay between the germline ends. CDR3: CASSYAWGTEAFF. CDR3 nucleotides: TGTGCCAGCAGTTACGCGTGGGGCACTGAAGCTTTCTTT.

The V call is TRBV19, the J call TRBJ1-1, with D hard to call. Germline loops: CDR1 LNHDA, CDR2 SQIVND (reference sequence). This CDR3 has 13 amino acids. Deletions cut 5 bases from V and 1 base from J, with 8 bases between. The CDR3 is CASSRRRNTEAFF. CDR3 nucleotide sequence: TGTGCCAGTAGTCGGCGCAGGAACACTGAAGCTTTCTTT.

The gene calls are TRBV6-5 and TRBJ1-1; D unresolved. V dropped 6 bases and J dropped 4 bases, with 15 bases sitting between them. The CDR3 runs to 14 residues. Looked up from germline, CDR1 is MNHEY and CDR2 is SVGAGI. The CDR3 bases are TGTGCCAGCAGCCCCAGGCTCGTGGTCACTGAAGCTTTCTTT. Translating gives CASSPRLVVTEAFF.

This rearrangement joins TRBV27 to TRBJ1-1, with D unresolved. Germline V CDR1 and CDR2: MNHEY, SMNVEV (reference sequence). V was trimmed by 4 bases and J by 1 base, leaving 7 bases between them. CDR3 length equals 13 residues. The CDR3 DNA reads TGTGCCAGCAGTTCGAGAGGGAACACTGAAGCTTTCTTT. It codes for CASSSRGNTEAFF.

The V call is TRBV7-2, the J call TRBJ2-7, with 8 nucleotides matching TRBD1. With 3 bases clipped from V and 3 bases from J, the junction kept 13 bases outside the gene matches. The CDR3 consists of 17 residues. Germline V CDR1 and CDR2: SGHTA, FQGNSA. CDR3 region: CASSFDLTGVANYEQYF. The CDR3 region has the DNA TGTGCCAGCAGCTTCGACCTGACAGGGGTAGCGAACTACGAGCAGTACTTC.

The J gene is TRBJ2-7, the V gene TRBV27; weak D call: TRBD2 (5 bases). Trimming took 4 bases from V and 2 from J, leaving 18 bases between them. The CDR3 has 16 amino acids. Germline lookup yields CDR1 MNHEY and CDR2 SMNVEV (reference sequence). In nucleotides, the CDR3 is TGTGCCAGCAGTTCCCCTCTATCGGCGGGTACCTACGAGCAGTACTTC. Its protein is CASSSPLSAGTYEQYF.

This clone came up once. V and J are TRBV28 and TRBJ1-1, with D maybe TRBD1 (5 bases). V lost 6 bases and J 5 bases, leaving 16 bases between the germline ends. Germline V lookup: CDR1 MDHEN, CDR2 SYDVKM. The CDR3 is 14 amino acids. In DNA, the CDR3 is TGTGCCAGCAGGGGGGTCGGGACGACAACTGAAGCTTTCTTT. It yields the protein CASRGVGTTTEAFF.

This chain joins TRBV11-3 and TRBJ2-3; D remains unclear. Germline lookup yields CDR1 SGHNT and CDR2 YENEEA. The CDR3 has 12 amino acids. Deletions cut 2 bases from V and 8 bases from J, with 8 bases between. The CDR3 sequence: CASSLSSSTQYF. In DNA form, the CDR3 reads TGTGCCAGCAGCTTATCCAGTAGTACGCAGTATTTT.

This chain links TRBV28 with TRBJ2-7, with D perhaps matching TRBD2 (6 bases). The CDR3 is 13 amino acids. Germline CDR1 and CDR2: MDHEN and SYDVKM. V was pared by 5 bases and J by 0 bases, with 8 bases between. The CDR3 loop is CASSMGGSYEQYF. The CDR3 bases are TGTGCCAGCAGTATGGGGGGCTCCTACGAGCAGTACTTC.

This chain links TRBV3-1 (or the pseudogene TRBV3-2) with TRBJ1-2; maybe TRBD1 (5 bases). Trimming took off 1 base at V and 7 bases at J, with 7 bases between the two ends. Per germline, CDR1 LGHDT and CDR2 YNNKEL (reference sequence). This CDR3 is 12 amino acids long. The CDR3 is CASSQGGTGYTF. CDR3 in DNA: TGTGCCAGCAGCCAAGGGGGCACTGGCTACACCTTC.